This TCR beta chain was found in a study of cytomegalovirus exposure and HLA in healthy donors. On the study more broadly: Within the Caucasian-associated ancestry cluster were more than 75% of the roughly 360 genotyped donors.

Primers: 60 Vbeta forward and 13 Jbeta reverse. Repertoires were generated with immunoSEQ multiplex PCR, while TCRdb's copy carries only in-frame clones and drops some. The sample contains about 210,000 clones, roughly 80% of which appear only once. The CDR3 covers 14 residues. Germline loops: CDR1 ENHRY, CDR2 SYGVKD. V was trimmed by 6 bases and J by 3 bases, leaving 15 bases between them. In this sample, this clone turned up once. The TCR comes from a man aged 40-50 years in good health and CMV-seropositive. Sample: PBMCs. The J gene is TRBJ2-7, the V gene TRBV10-3, with D perhaps matching TRBD1 (6 bases). The CDR3 spells CAISRDKEYYEQYF. As DNA, the CDR3 is TGTGCCATCAGCAGGGACAAAGAGTACTACGAGCAGTACTTC.